This T cell receptor beta chain was captured by sequencing in a study of T cell responses to AZD1222 COVID-19 vaccine. On the study more broadly: Analysis merged second doses at about 4 or about 12 weeks.

Overall study results and limits: There were vaccine-associated CD4 TCRs across spike, dominant at 160-218 and 743-854. A mostly white British donor set with more females was recruited, and clonal diversity was possibly underestimated. A reported finding is that nearly half of spike-specific TCRs target unmutated variant regions.

The CDR3 totals 12 residues. V lost 2 bases and J 8 bases, leaving 9 bases between the germline ends. Points on this clone: No antigen is known for it.

Sequencing used immunoSEQ multiplex PCR; TCRdb keeps in-frame clones, though not all of them. This table has 150,000 or so clones, approximately 90% appearing once. Sequenced here: peripheral blood, sampled on day 0 of AZD1222 vaccination. The clonotype was recovered from an adult in good health. The genes are TRBV12-3 or TRBV12-4 and TRBJ1-2, with D uncertain. The CDR3 spells CASSLRVGGYTF. The CDR3 DNA reads as TGTGCCAGCAGTTTAAGGGTCGGGGGCTACACCTTC.